One and the same sample provided the 14 T cell receptor beta chains below, sequenced in a study of molecular identifiers for immune sequencing clone quantification. Each CDR3 protein gets one entry after TCRdb re-called the PCR reads with MiXCR. This table has under 600,000 distinct CDR3 sequences, 20% to 25% appearing once. Input material: naive CD8+ T cells from blood, with Jurkat cell RNA spiked in. Subset given: FACS-sorted CD8+CD4-CCR7+CD45RA+ naive T cells. These receptors all stem from a human donor in good health. Some libraries in this study had Jurkat cell RNA spiked in.

This clonotype was seen repeatedly, ten times or more. This chain uses TRBV6-5 with TRBJ1-5; weak D call: TRBD1 (6 bases). Germline V lookup: CDR1 MNHEY, CDR2 SVGAGI. This CDR3 is built from 15 residues. With 2 bases removed from V and 4 bases from J, the gap between germline ends came to 12 bases. The DNA for the CDR3 is TGTGCCAGCAGTTACGCTGGACAGCCGAATCAGCCCCAGCATTTT. Its translation is CASSYAGQPNQPQHF.

This clonotype has a handful of counts. This chain links TRBV19 with TRBJ2-5; 7 nucleotides agree with TRBD2. This CDR3 has 16 amino acids. After removal of 6 bases from V and 2 bases from J, the junction contained 12 bases not matched to a gene. Germline CDR1 reads LNHDA; CDR2 reads SQIVND (reference sequence). DNA for the CDR3: TGTGCCAGTAGCCCCCCGCGCGGGAGCGATCAAGAGACCCAGTACTTC. Its protein product is CASSPPRGSDQETQYF.

The chain recombines TRBV5-6 with TRBJ2-7; D gene ambiguous. Trimming removed 1 base from V and 3 bases from J, with 5 bases in between. The CDR3 has 12 residues. Germline CDR1 SGHDT, CDR2 YYEEEE. The CDR3 sequence: CASSLYNYEQYF. The CDR3 DNA reads as TGTGCCAGCAGCTTGTACAACTACGAGCAGTACTTC.

The gene calls are TRBV3-1 and TRBJ2-2; 10 bases match TRBD2. In germline, CDR1 is LGHDT, CDR2 YNNKEL (reference sequence). The CDR3 contains 16 residues. The V and J ends lost 1 base and 6 bases, in that order; junction bases with no gene match: 5. The CDR3 DNA reads as TGTGCCAGCAGCCAAGGGCTAGCGGGAGCGGCCGGGGAGCTGTTTTTT. It yields the protein CASSQGLAGAAGELFF.

This clonotype has only a few counts. V gene TRBV21-1 combines with J gene TRBJ2-7; TRBD2 is the table's D call, not checked against the DNA. TRBV21-1 is tagged as a pseudogene. The CDR3 is made up of 13 amino acids. CDR3 region: CASSRVGGHEQYF. The CDR3 bases are TGTGCCAGCAGCAGGGTGGGAGGCCACGAGCAGTACTTC.

The table lists this clonotype with many counts. This chain uses TRBV6-2 or TRBV6-3 with TRBJ2-7, with D perhaps being TRBD1 or TRBD2 (6 bases each). Per germline, CDR1 MNHEY and CDR2 SVGEGT. The CDR3 consists of 14 residues. V was pared by 8 bases and J by 7 bases, with 21 bases between. The CDR3 DNA is TGTGCCAGCTCTTCGCCAGGGGAGGTCGGAGAGCAGTACTTC. It codes for CASSSPGEVGEQYF.

This clonotype has ten or more counts. The chain carries TRBV5-5 and TRBJ2-3; D perhaps matches TRBD2 (6 bases). V lost 5 bases and J lost 6, with 22 bases in between. CDR3 length: 16 residues. Germline assignment: CDR1 SGHKS and CDR2 YYEKEE (reference sequence). The CDR3 region is CASSFPGLQVLDTQYF. As DNA, the CDR3 is TGTGCCAGCAGTTTCCCGGGACTGCAAGTCCTCGATACGCAGTATTTT.

There are a few counts of this clonotype. The chain combines TRBV6-1 with TRBJ1-6; the D gene is possibly TRBD1 (5 bases). This CDR3 has 16 residues. The germline CDR1 and CDR2 sequences are MNHNS and SASEGT. Trimming removed 3 bases from V and 3 bases from J, with 12 bases in between. CDR3 residues: CASSEGEGIYNSPLHF. The DNA of the CDR3 is TGTGCCAGCAGTGAGGGAGAGGGGATCTATAATTCACCCCTCCACTTT.

The J gene is TRBJ1-6, the V gene TRBV27; TRBD1 agrees at 8 bases. Looked up from germline, CDR1 is MNHEY and CDR2 is SMNVEV (reference sequence). Trimming cost V 2 bases and J 8 bases; bases outside gene matches: 2. The CDR3 is made up of 14 amino acids. The DNA of the CDR3 is TGTGCCAGCAGTTTAGGGACAGGACATTCACCCCTCCACTTT. Its translation: CASSLGTGHSPLHF.

This rearrangement joins TRBV6-2 or TRBV6-3 to TRBJ2-7, with TRBD1 identical over 7 bases. This CDR3 is 15 amino acids long. The germline V gene has CDR1 MNHEY and CDR2 SVGEGT. The V gene end was trimmed by 6 bases and the J gene end by 5 bases; junction bases not matched to a gene: 13. CDR3 DNA: TGTGCCAGCAGCCTTTGGGACAGCACAGTGGACGAGCAGTACTTC. Translating gives CASSLWDSTVDEQYF.

V and J are TRBV2 and TRBJ1-1; the D gene is possibly TRBD1 (5 bases). CDR3 length: 19 amino acids. Germline V gene data show CDR1 as SNHLY and CDR2 as FYNNEI. Trimming took off 6 bases at V and 3 bases at J, with 29 bases between the two ends. CDR3 residues: CASSDPTGTKGDIDTEAFF. CDR3 nucleotide sequence: TGTGCCAGCAGCGATCCTACCGGGACCAAAGGCGATATAGACACTGAAGCTTTCTTT.

The chain links TRBV19 to TRBJ2-6, with TRBD1 matching 7 bases. CDR3 length: 18 residues. Per the germline V gene, CDR1 is LNHDA and CDR2 is SQIVND (reference sequence). V dropped 2 bases and J dropped 0; count of bases not matched to a gene: 7. In nucleotides, the CDR3 is TGTGCCAGTAGTATACGGGACAGCCCCTTCTCTGGGGCCAACGTCCTGACTTTC. Protein: CASSIRDSPFSGANVLTF.

J is TRBJ2-2 and V is TRBV28; D remains unclear. The length of the CDR3 is 20 residues. Germline lookup yields CDR1 MDHEN and CDR2 SYDVKM. V shed 5 bases and J shed 6 bases, with 31 bases lying between them. The CDR3 DNA reads TGTGCCAGCAGTCCCCGGGCTGAGCTGAGTATCGGTCCAGCCCCCGGGGAGCTGTTTTTT. It specifies CASSPRAELSIGPAPGELFF.

Many counts were recorded for this clonotype. The chain links TRBV29-1 to TRBJ2-7, with D perhaps matching TRBD1 or TRBD2 (5 bases each). The germline CDR1 and CDR2 sequences are SQVTM and ANQGSEA. This CDR3 contains 13 residues. V was shortened by 0 bases and J by 5 bases, with 11 bases between the two germline ends. CDR3 bases: TGCAGCGTTGAAGATCTGGGGACCCACGAGCAGTACTTC. The encoded protein is CSVEDLGTHEQYF.